This is a list of T cell receptor beta chains from one sample in a study of CD8+ T cells in alopecia areata. The protocol was immunoSEQ multiplex PCR, while the TCRdb copy is restricted to in-frame clones and leaves out a portion. Of hundreds of thousands of clones in the sample, approximately 72% were seen once. Sample: CD4+ T cells sorted from blood, taken around week 44, from a patient treated with tofacitinib. The source of these receptors is a human donor with alopecia areata. The CDR3 runs from the conserved cysteine through the conserved F or W. The order of the fields is J gene, clone size, V gene, D gene, CDR3 DNA, CDR3 protein. D genes are given only for firm matches. Clone size, where shown, is once, few, many, or a class for clones that have expanded.

TRBJ1-4 few TRBV11-2 TRBD1 TGTGCCAGCAGCCTGACCCGGGACAGCGATGAAAAACTGTTTTTT CASSLTRDSDEKLFF
TRBJ1-2 . TRBV2 TRBD1 TGTGCCAGCAGCAGAGACAGGGATGAAGGCTACACCTTC CASSRDRDEGYTF
TRBJ1-2 . TRBV2 . TGTGCCAGCCTCTTGGACAGTACCAGCTATGGCTACACCTTC CASLLDSTSYGYTF
TRBJ1-1 . TRBV5-1 . TGCGCCAGCAGCCGTGAAGGGGTAGACACTGAAGCTTTCTTT CASSREGVDTEAFF
TRBJ1-2 . TRBV27 . TGTGCCAGCAGGGCCGGGTCTGGCTACACCTTC CASRAGSGYTF
TRBJ1-2 . TRBV6-5 TRBD1 TGTGCCAGCGGGTTGGACAGGTCCTATGGCTACACCTTC CASGLDRSYGYTF
TRBJ1-2 . TRBV6-1 TRBD1 TGTGCCAGCGCTGGCGCAGGGGGGAGCTATGGCTACACCTTC CASAGAGGSYGYTF
TRBJ1-1 once TRBV29-1 . TGCAGCGTTTTTGAGGGGAGAGCTTTCTTT CSVFEGRAFF
TRBJ2-7 . TRBV29-1 . TGCAGCGTTGAATTGGGGGGTTCCTACGAGCAGTACTTC CSVELGGSYEQYF
TRBJ2-5 . TRBV7-9 . TGTGCCAGCAGCTTAGTTGGGGCCCAGTACTTC CASSLVGAQYF
TRBJ2-3 . TRBV5-6 . TGTGCCAGCAGCTTCGGGGGGCGCACAGATACGCAGTATTTT CASSFGGRTDTQYF
TRBJ1-1 . TRBV4-2 TRBD1 TGTGCCAGCAGCCAAGTAACAGGGGTTACTGAAGCTTTCTTT CASSQVTGVTEAFF
TRBJ2-1 . TRBV27 . TGTGCCAGCAGTTTACTCAGGGGATACGAGCAGTTCTTC CASSLLRGYEQFF
TRBJ2-4 . TRBV29-1 . TGCAGCGTTGAACAGGGCCATATTCAGTACTTC CSVEQGHIQYF
TRBJ2-4 . TRBV2 TRBD1 TGTGCCAGCAGTCCACAGGGGAGTATAGCCAAAAACATTCAGTACTTC CASSPQGSIAKNIQYF
TRBJ1-1 . TRBV29-1 . TGCAGCGACCGAGCGGGAGGGGACACTGAAGCTTTCTTT CSDRAGGDTEAFF
TRBJ1-1 . TRBV29-1 TRBD1 TGCAGCGTAGAAGACAGGGGGCTGGGGACTGAAGCTTTCTTT CSVEDRGLGTEAFF
TRBJ1-2 many TRBV29-1 . TGCAGCGTTGAAAGGGGACCGAACTATGGCTACACCTTC CSVERGPNYGYTF
TRBJ2-1 . TRBV5-1 . TGCGCCAGCAGCCGGCGAGGAGAAGACAATGAGCAGTTCTTC CASSRRGEDNEQFF
TRBJ1-1 . TRBV20-1 . TGCAGTGCTAGGTCCCTCCGGGGGGCTTTCTTT CSARSLRGAFF
TRBJ2-3 . TRBV5-1 TRBD1 TGCGCCAGCAGCTTGAAGGGGGCGGCAGATACGCAGTATTTT CASSLKGAADTQYF
TRBJ1-1 . TRBV7-3 . TGTGCCAGCAGCCCGGGGAGGGACACTGAAGCTTTCTTT CASSPGRDTEAFF
TRBJ2-2 few TRBV4-3 TRBD2 TGCGCCAGCAGCCAAGTTAGCGGGGGGGCCACCGGGGAGCTGTTTTTT CASSQVSGGATGELFF
TRBJ2-1 once TRBV29-1 TRBD1 TGCAGCGTCGCAGGACAGGGGGCTGGTGAGCAGTTCTTC CSVAGQGAGEQFF